This entry lists 18 T cell receptor beta chains sequenced from one sample in a study of T cell responses to AZD1222 COVID-19 vaccine. Libraries were prepared by immunoSEQ multiplex PCR; TCRdb keeps only in-frame clonotypes and omits some of them. This sample has 100,000 to 150,000 clones, with less than 95% found just once. Sequencing was performed on peripheral blood, taken on day 0 of MenACWY control vaccination. Receptor source: an adult in good health.

The chain links TRBV27 to TRBJ2-3; 8 positions agree with TRBD2. Germline lookup yields CDR1 MNHEY and CDR2 SMNVEV (reference sequence). With 5 bases clipped from V and 1 base from J, the junction kept 2 bases outside the gene matches. The CDR3 totals 14 residues. CDR3 sequence (DNA): TGTGCCAGCAGTCAGGGACTAGGCACAGATACGCAGTATTTT. Translation gives CASSQGLGTDTQYF.

CDR3: CASSVEGRGNSPLHF. The CDR3 DNA reads TGTGCCAGCAGCGTAGAGGGCAGGGGGAATTCACCCCTCCACTTT. The chain carries TRBV9 and TRBJ1-6, with 7 bases identical to TRBD1. CDR3 length: 15 residues. Germline V gives CDR1 SGDLS, CDR2 YYNGEE. Losses at the gene ends were 0 bases for V and 7 bases for J; bases not matched to a gene: 4.

The chain combines TRBV28 with TRBJ1-6, with 10 bases matching TRBD1. With V trimmed by 5 bases and J by 8 bases, 3 bases remained unmatched. Germline V gene sequence: CDR1 MDHEN, CDR2 SYDVKM. The CDR3 is 14 residues long. The DNA for the CDR3 is TGTGCCAGCAGTCCGGGGACAGGGGATTCACCCCTCCACTTT. Protein product: CASSPGTGDSPLHF.

The J gene is TRBJ1-5, the V gene TRBV11-3; a weak D match, TRBD1 (5 bases). V lost 0 bases, J lost 11 bases, and 14 bases lay in between. The CDR3 sequence is 14 residues long. Germline CDR1 is SGHNT and CDR2 is YENEEA. This chain's CDR3 is CASSLDRALKAQHF. CDR3 nucleotide sequence: TGTGCCAGCAGCTTAGACAGGGCATTGAAGGCCCAGCATTTT.

The V and J genes are TRBV12-3 or TRBV12-4 and TRBJ1-2; a possible D gene is TRBD1 (5 bases). This CDR3 comprises 11 residues. V shed 3 bases and J shed 7 bases, with 6 bases lying between them. The CDR3 coding sequence is TGTGCCAGCAGTTTGGGGGGTGGCTACACCTTC. It codes for CASSLGGGYTF.

Sample share makes this clone medium-sized. CDR3: CASSEAANTEAFF. The CDR3 nucleotides are TGTGCCAGCAGTGAGGCAGCGAACACTGAAGCTTTCTTT. The V gene is TRBV6-1, the J gene TRBJ1-1; no reliable D call. Germline CDR1 reads MNHNS; CDR2 reads SASEGT. The V gene lost 3 bases and the J gene lost 1 base, with 6 bases spanning the gap. This CDR3 is 13 amino acids long.

The genes are TRBV11-2 and TRBJ2-7, with TRBD1 matching 9 bases. Trimming took 3 bases from V and 5 from J; bases not matched to a gene: 11. This CDR3 contains 16 residues. The germline gives CDR1 SGHAT, CDR2 FQNNGV. For the CDR3, the DNA is TGTGCCAGCAGCTTGATAAGGACAGGGGTAAGAAACGAGCAGTACTTC. Its translation: CASSLIRTGVRNEQYF. The full variable domain, in which reference TRBV11-2 and TRBJ2-7 provide the parts outside the CDR3, is EAGVAQSPRYKIIEKRQSVAFWCNPISGHATLYWYQQILGQGPKLLIQFQNNGVVDDSQLPKDRFSAERLKGVDSTLKIQPAKLEDSAVYLCASSLIRTGVRNEQYFGPGTRLTVT.

This rearrangement joins TRBV3-1 (or the pseudogene TRBV3-2) to TRBJ1-2; the match to TRBD1 covers 11 bases. The junction had 5 bases not matched to a gene; V was cut back by 4 bases and J by 4 bases. This CDR3 is built from 15 residues. Germline CDR1 LGHDT, CDR2 YNNKEL (reference sequence). CDR3 nucleotides: TGTGCCAGCAGCCTTACCGGGACAGGGGGCTATGGCTACACCTTC. This sequence encodes CASSLTGTGGYGYTF.

The table lists this clone with a count of one. Distinct nucleotide sequences in the sample also encode this CDR3. The chain combines TRBV6-5 with TRBJ2-5, with TRBD2 as a possible D gene (5 bases). The CDR3 sequence is 13 residues long. With 4 bases removed from V and 5 bases from J, the gap between germline ends came to 11 bases. The V gene's germline CDR1 is MNHEY and CDR2 SVGAGI. CDR3 sequence reads: CASSSSGGETQYF. The CDR3 region has the DNA TGTGCCAGCAGTTCGAGCGGTGGGGAGACCCAGTACTTC.

This clone has more than one count but fewer than ten. The chain joins TRBV3-1 (or the pseudogene TRBV3-2) to TRBJ1-1, with D possibly matching TRBD1 (5 bases). CDR1 is LGHDT and CDR2 is YNNKEL in the germline V gene (reference sequence). There are 13 residues in the CDR3. Deletions cut 1 base from V and 5 bases from J, with 8 bases between. The DNA of the CDR3 is TGTGCCAGCAGCCAAGCGGGGGGGACTGAAGCTTTCTTT. Residues: CASSQAGGTEAFF.

The chain combines TRBV18 with TRBJ2-3, with D tentatively TRBD1 (6 bases). The V end was cut by 1 base, the J end by 4 bases, with 15 bases between. Per germline, CDR1 KGHSH and CDR2 LQKENI. The CDR3 loop spans 16 amino acids. The chain's CDR3 is CASSPLQARGADTQYF. In DNA, the CDR3 is TGTGCCAGCTCACCACTTCAGGCCAGGGGAGCAGATACGCAGTATTTT.

The chain joins TRBV2 to TRBJ2-5, with 12 bases aligning to TRBD2. This CDR3 has 14 amino acids. V shed 7 bases and J 7 bases; nucleotides not matched to a gene: 7. Per the germline V gene, CDR1 is SNHLY and CDR2 is FYNNEI. CDR3 region: CASNPSGGVPTQYF. The DNA of the CDR3 is TGTGCCAGCAACCCTAGCGGGGGGGTTCCGACCCAGTACTTC. Variable domain in full (rest from reference TRBV2 and TRBJ2-5): EPEVTQTPSHQVTQMGQEVILRCVPISNHLYFYWYRQILGQKVEFLVSFYNNEISEKSEIFDDQFSVERPDGSNFTLKIRSTKLEDSAMYFCASNPSGGVPTQYFGPGTRLLVL.

The CDR3 region has the DNA TGTGCCAGCAGTGAAGAAGGAGTAGCGGAGGTTACGCAGTATTTT. It encodes CASSEEGVAEVTQYF. The V and J genes are TRBV6-1 and TRBJ2-3, with D tentatively TRBD2 (6 bases). The CDR3 covers 15 residues. Trimming removed 1 base from V and 8 bases from J, with 16 bases in between. Per germline, CDR1 MNHNS and CDR2 SASEGT.

The genes are TRBV19 and TRBJ1-5; TRBD1 might be the D (5 bases). With 1 base removed from V and 0 bases from J, the gap between germline ends came to 7 bases. The germline V gene has CDR1 LNHDA and CDR2 SQIVND (reference sequence). The CDR3 consists of 15 residues. DNA of the CDR3: TGTGCCAGTAGTATAGGGGGGGGTAGCAATCAGCCCCAGCATTTT. It codes for CASSIGGGSNQPQHF.

V and J are TRBV5-6 and TRBJ2-5, with D perhaps TRBD2 (5 bases). Trimming took 0 bases from V and 2 from J, leaving 14 bases between them. Germline-derived CDR1 and CDR2 are SGHDT and YYEEEE. The CDR3 is made up of 16 amino acids. The CDR3 sequence is CASSLGWRAAQETQYF. Here the CDR3 DNA reads TGTGCCAGCAGCTTGGGGTGGAGAGCGGCGCAAGAGACCCAGTACTTC.

CDR3 DNA sequence: TGTGCCAGCAGTTTATCCGCAGGGATTAGCACAGATACGCAGTATTTT. It codes for CASSLSAGISTDTQYF. J is TRBJ2-3 and V is TRBV27, with D perhaps TRBD1 (5 bases). The CDR3 is made up of 16 amino acids. The germline V and J ends were trimmed by 0 bases and 0 bases, with 10 bases remaining between them. Germline CDR1 is MNHEY and CDR2 is SMNVEV (reference sequence).

This chain links TRBV6-1 with TRBJ1-4; no definite D call. Germline-derived CDR1 and CDR2 are MNHNS and SASEGT. This CDR3 region has 16 residues. Trimming pared 4 bases from V and 1 base from J, leaving 13 bases between. CDR3 loop: CASSGGIFETNEKLFF. CDR3 coding DNA: TGTGCCAGCAGTGGAGGGATTTTTGAAACTAATGAAAAACTGTTTTTT.

This chain connects TRBV27 to TRBJ2-7; no reliable D call. The CDR3 extends over 11 amino acids. V lost 7 bases to trimming and J lost 3 bases, with 7 bases between them. Germline values: CDR1 MNHEY, CDR2 SMNVEV (reference sequence). The CDR3 is CASTDGYEQYF. The CDR3 DNA reads as TGTGCCAGCACGGACGGCTACGAGCAGTACTTC.